These 6 T cell receptor beta chains were all obtained from the same sample, sequenced in a study of CD8 T cells in ankylosing spondylitis. Findings and caveats of the study: Seemingly characteristic of ankylosing spondylitis blood was a TCR beta motif consisting of about 8 highly homologous variants.

TCRdb passed the 5' RACE reads through MiXCR, listing each CDR3 protein once. The table records 350,000 to 550,000 distinct CDR3 sequences, roughly 26% of them present only once. No antigens are known for them. Sequencing was carried out using blood, either unsorted or a sorted T cell fraction (not recorded which). These receptor sequences come from a male donor with ankylosing spondylitis.

The chain has TRBV15 and TRBJ2-7; no firm D call. V was cut by 0 bases and J by 7 bases, with 10 bases left in between. Germline V gene sequence: CDR1 LNHNV, CDR2 YYDKDF (reference sequence). The CDR3 is made up of 13 amino acids. CDR3 DNA: TGTGCCACCAGCAGAGATACAGATCGGGAGCAGTACTTC. Protein: CATSRDTDREQYF.

This chain joins TRBV9 and TRBJ2-3; perhaps TRBD2 as D (6 bases). Germline values: CDR1 SGDLS, CDR2 YYNGEE. CDR3 length equals 15 residues. V was cut by 0 bases and J by 1 base, with 9 bases left in between. The CDR3 region is CASSVDPSGTDTQYF. DNA for the CDR3: TGTGCCAGCAGCGTAGACCCTAGCGGCACAGATACGCAGTATTTT.

This clonotype occurred a few times. The chain employs TRBV29-1 and TRBJ1-3, with unresolved D. V shed 2 bases and J shed 0 bases, with 8 bases lying between them. There are 14 residues in the CDR3. CDR1 and CDR2 from the germline V gene are SQVTM and ANQGSEA. CDR3 region: CSVELPYSGNTIYF. Here the CDR3 DNA reads TGCAGCGTTGAACTGCCCTACTCTGGAAACACCATATATTTT.

This clonotype was recorded a few times. This chain uses TRBV10-3 with TRBJ2-7, with 7 bases that match TRBD1. The CDR3 covers 15 residues. The V and J ends lost 4 bases and 0 bases, in that order; junction bases with no gene match: 6. CDR1 is ENHRY, CDR2 SYGVKD, per germline. The CDR3 DNA reads TGTGCCATCAGTGCAACCGGGACAGTCTCCTACGAGCAGTACTTC. This codes for CAISATGTVSYEQYF.

This sequence joins TRBV7-2 and TRBJ2-3; D tentatively fits TRBD1 or TRBD2 (5 bases each). The CDR3 covers 13 residues. Between the trimmed V and J ends, which lost 5 bases and 6 bases, there was a span of 12 bases. Germline V gene data show CDR1 as SGHTA and CDR2 as FQGNSA. The CDR3 DNA sequence: TGTGCCAGCAGCGCCAGGGCGGGTGATACGCAGTATTTT. Amino acid sequence: CASSARAGDTQYF.

The genes are TRBV20-1 and TRBJ2-6; D possibly corresponds to TRBD2 (6 bases). Germline V gene lookup returns CDR1 DFQATT and CDR2 SNEGSKA (reference sequence). There are 17 residues in the CDR3. Trimming took 5 bases from V and 0 from J, leaving 17 bases between them. In DNA form, the CDR3 reads TGCAGTGCTGCCCGGAGGGGAGCCAGCTCTGGGGCCAACGTCCTGACTTTC. It specifies CSAARRGASSGANVLTF.